This passage covers 10 T cell receptor beta chains from one sample sequenced in a study of T cell responses to AZD1222 COVID-19 vaccine. Profiling relied on immunoSEQ multiplex PCR, and the TCRdb table lists in-frame clones only, not all of them. The sample lists under 170,000 clones; about 93% were seen once. Here the sequenced sample was peripheral blood, taken 28 days after the second AZD1222 dose. The receptor set was obtained from an adult who received the AZD1222 COVID-19 vaccine.

V usage is TRBV12-3 or TRBV12-4 and J usage is TRBJ1-4, with D possibly being TRBD1 (5 bases). V lost 5 bases, J lost 8 bases, and 9 bases lay in between. This CDR3 has 12 residues. CDR3 bases: TGTGCCAGCAGTAGGGACGGCGAAAAACTGTTTTTT. Amino acid sequence: CASSRDGEKLFF.

V and J are TRBV18 and TRBJ1-1, with D perhaps TRBD1 (5 bases). This CDR3 region has 15 residues. CDR1 and CDR2 from the germline V gene are KGHSH and LQKENI. Trimming took 8 bases from V and 4 from J, leaving 20 bases between them. The CDR3 loop reads CASGKQGPGGTEAFF. The DNA of the CDR3 is TGTGCCAGCGGAAAGCAGGGTCCCGGGGGCACTGAAGCTTTCTTT.

This clone was detected a few times. The chain employs TRBV19 and TRBJ1-2; the match to TRBD1 covers 7 bases. The length of the CDR3 is 13 residues. V lost 5 bases, J lost 4 bases, and 4 bases stayed unmatched. Germline V gene sequence: CDR1 LNHDA, CDR2 SQIVND (reference sequence). The CDR3 region is CASSRTGAYGYTF. The DNA for the CDR3 is TGTGCCAGTAGTCGAACAGGGGCCTATGGCTACACCTTC.

The chain carries TRBV5-1 and TRBJ2-7; tentatively, D is TRBD1 or TRBD2 (7 bases each). Germline assignment: CDR1 SGHRS and CDR2 YFSETQ. Between the trimmed V and J ends, which lost 4 bases and 2 bases, there was a span of 16 bases. This CDR3 contains 15 residues. The CDR3 DNA is TGCGCCAGCAGCGAGGGGGCTAGCGGAGCCTACGAGCAGTACTTC. This encodes CASSEGASGAYEQYF.

The chain joins TRBV5-1 to TRBJ1-2, with a possible D match to TRBD1 (6 bases). The germline V and J ends were trimmed by 7 bases and 5 bases, with 18 bases remaining between them. CDR1 is SGHRS, CDR2 YFSETQ, per germline. This CDR3 spans 14 amino acids. CDR3 sequence (DNA): TGCGCCAGCTCGTACAGGGCTCGCCAATATGGCTACACCTTC. It yields the protein CASSYRARQYGYTF.

The V gene is TRBV2, the J gene TRBJ1-5, with D tentatively TRBD1 (6 bases). The CDR3 totals 15 residues. CDR1 is SNHLY and CDR2 is FYNNEI in the germline V gene. V lost 6 bases and J 5 bases, leaving 17 bases between the germline ends. The CDR3: CASRGDTLSHQPQHF. CDR3 bases: TGTGCCAGCAGAGGGGACACCCTGAGCCATCAGCCCCAGCATTTT.

The rearrangement joins TRBV7-9 to TRBJ1-1; TRBD1 matches 7 bases. There are 15 residues in the CDR3. J was trimmed by 4 bases and V by 4 bases; bases with no gene match: 9. CDR1 is SEHNR, CDR2 FQNEAQ, per germline (reference sequence). CDR3 residues: CASSSRTGQATEAFF. The CDR3 nucleotides are TGTGCCAGCAGCTCCCGGACAGGTCAGGCCACTGAAGCTTTCTTT.

The chain joins TRBV6-5 to TRBJ2-7; D perhaps matches TRBD2 (5 bases). The V gene's germline CDR1 is MNHEY and CDR2 SVGAGI. The CDR3 covers 13 residues. The V end was cut by 6 bases, the J end by 7 bases, with 16 bases between. This chain's CDR3 is CASSWSGMGEQYF. CDR3 DNA: TGTGCCAGCAGCTGGTCGGGGATGGGGGAGCAGTACTTC.

The chain links TRBV3-1 (or the pseudogene TRBV3-2) to TRBJ2-7; TRBD1 matches at 7 bases. The CDR3 spans 15 residues. CDR1 LGHDT and CDR2 YNNKEL come from the germline V gene (reference sequence). Trimming removed 1 base from V and 7 bases from J; junction bases left unmatched: 10. The CDR3 bases are TGTGCCAGCAGCCAAGGTCAACAGGGGTGGAGGGAGCAGTACTTC. Translating it yields CASSQGQQGWREQYF.

The V and J genes are TRBV27 and TRBJ2-1; the D gene is possibly TRBD2 (5 bases). Germline V gene sequence: CDR1 MNHEY, CDR2 SMNVEV (reference sequence). Trimming removed 5 bases from V and 6 bases from J, with 8 bases in between. This CDR3 comprises 12 residues. Here the CDR3 reads CASSPSGNEQFF. The CDR3 region has the DNA TGTGCCAGCAGTCCGAGCGGCAATGAGCAGTTCTTC.